A single T cell receptor (beta chain) is shown here with its context. Its antigen is still unknown. This record belongs to a study of OX40 agonist ivuxolimab in advanced cancers. Regarding the study as a whole: Researchers did not establish what antigens the expanded peripheral T cells target.

The method was immunoSEQ multiplex PCR; TCRdb's version includes in-frame clones alone and lacks a portion of them. The repertoire includes about 34,000 clones, roughly 80% of them detected once, and over 2.5% sits in the top ten. The CDR3 runs to 12 residues. V gave up 1 base and J gave up 4 bases, with 5 bases separating them. Germline V gene data show CDR1 as SGHRS and CDR2 as YFSETQ. This receptor was taken from an adult with an advanced solid tumor such as melanoma, head and neck, liver or kidney cancer. Sequenced material: CD4+ or CD8+ T cells sorted from blood, taken in a trial of the OX40 agonist ivuxolimab. This chain uses TRBV5-1 with TRBJ1-2, with unresolved D. CDR3 loop: CASSLTGYGYTF. CDR3 bases: TGCGCCAGCAGCTTGACGGGCTATGGCTACACCTTC.